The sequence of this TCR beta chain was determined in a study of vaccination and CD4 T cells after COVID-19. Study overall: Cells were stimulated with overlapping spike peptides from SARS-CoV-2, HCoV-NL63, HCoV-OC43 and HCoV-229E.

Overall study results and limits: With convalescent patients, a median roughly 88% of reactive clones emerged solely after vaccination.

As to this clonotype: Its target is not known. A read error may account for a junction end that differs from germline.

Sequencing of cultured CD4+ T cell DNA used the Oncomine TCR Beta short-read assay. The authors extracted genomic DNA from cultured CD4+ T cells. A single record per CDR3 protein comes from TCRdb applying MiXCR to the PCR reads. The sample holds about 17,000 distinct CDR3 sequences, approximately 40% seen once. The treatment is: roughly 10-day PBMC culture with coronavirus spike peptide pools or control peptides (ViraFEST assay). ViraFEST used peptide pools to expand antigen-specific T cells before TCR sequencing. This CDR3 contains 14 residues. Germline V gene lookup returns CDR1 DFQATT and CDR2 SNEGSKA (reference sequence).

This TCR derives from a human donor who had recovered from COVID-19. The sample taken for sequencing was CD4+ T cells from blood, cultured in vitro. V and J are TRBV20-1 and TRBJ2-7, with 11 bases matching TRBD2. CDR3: CSAQLTSGTYGQCF. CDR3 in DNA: TGCAGTGCCCAACTGACTAGCGGGACTTACGGGCAGTGCTTC.